The 27 T cell receptor beta chains in this list originate from one sample, sequenced in a study of shared clonotypes between healthy human individuals. Using immunoSEQ multiplex PCR, the repertoire was profiled, and TCRdb retains in-frame clones only, with some absent. The sample contains about 1,800,000 clones, about 95% of which appear only once. Naive CD8 cells lacked CD45RO, underwent positive selection for CCR7 and left out terminally differentiated effector memory CD45RA+ cells. The specimen was naive CD8+ T cells sorted from blood. These receptors all stem from a man aged 18 to 30 in good health.

CDR3 in DNA: TGTGCCAGCAGCGCCTCCGGGACAGAGGTAGAGACCCAGTACTTC. Protein: CASSASGTEVETQYF. The chain couples TRBV9 to TRBJ2-5; 7 bases align to TRBD1. V shed 3 bases and J 4 bases; nucleotides not matched to a gene: 9. The CDR3 is 15 residues long. CDR1 is SGDLS and CDR2 is YYNGEE in the germline V gene.

This clone was counted a single time. The chain recombines TRBV6-1 with TRBJ1-2; no definite D call. V was pared by 4 bases and J by 3 bases, with 12 bases between. The CDR3 runs to 14 residues. Germline CDR1 MNHNS, CDR2 SASEGT. The CDR3 nucleotides read TGTGCCAGCAGTGTGAAGTACTCTGACTATGGCTACACCTTC. This codes for CASSVKYSDYGYTF.

The CDR3 region has the DNA TGTGCCAGTATGCCCCGTGGGCTCGCCAATGAGCAGTTCTTC. Protein: CASMPRGLANEQFF. The chain recombines TRBV19 with TRBJ2-1; D remains unclear. The V gene's germline CDR1 is LNHDA and CDR2 SQIVND (reference sequence). This CDR3 has 14 amino acids. Trimming removed 7 bases from V and 6 bases from J, with 16 bases in between.

This rearrangement joins TRBV27 to TRBJ2-1; D might be TRBD1 or TRBD2, each matching 5 bases. This CDR3 is 14 amino acids long. CDR1 MNHEY and CDR2 SMNVEV come from the germline V gene (reference sequence). V lost 5 bases, J lost 7 bases, and 15 bases lay in between. The CDR3 nucleotides are TGTGCCAGCAGTACACGGGACGGACGGAATGAGCAGTTCTTC. Translating gives CASSTRDGRNEQFF.

The chain employs TRBV6-1 and TRBJ2-7; D might be TRBD1 (7 bases). In germline, CDR1 is MNHNS, CDR2 SASEGT. The CDR3 contains 19 residues. V lost 3 bases, J lost 2 bases, and 26 bases lay in between. CDR3 nucleotides: TGTGCCAGCAGTGACGCGGGACAGAGTCTTACCCCCCTACCCTACGAGCAGTACTTC. It codes for CASSDAGQSLTPLPYEQYF.

This chain joins TRBV6-5 and TRBJ2-3, with 7 bases identical to TRBD1. The CDR3 has 14 residues. V was pared by 4 bases and J by 3 bases, with 4 bases of the junction left unmatched. Germline V gene data show CDR1 as MNHEY and CDR2 as SVGAGI. This CDR3 is CASSSLQGTDTQYF. For the CDR3, the DNA is TGTGCCAGCAGTTCCTTACAGGGGACAGATACGCAGTATTTT.

The chain carries TRBV10-3 and TRBJ1-1; 9 bases are a match to TRBD1. Trimming took 3 bases from V and 2 from J; bases not matched to a gene: 4. The CDR3 has 15 amino acids. Germline V gene data show CDR1 as ENHRY and CDR2 as SYGVKD. Here the CDR3 reads CAISDRDRANTEAFF. The DNA of the CDR3 is TGTGCCATCAGTGACCGGGACAGGGCCAACACTGAAGCTTTCTTT.

This clone came up once. The rearrangement joins TRBV5-1 to TRBJ2-5, with TRBD1 matching 7 bases. The CDR3 spans 17 residues. Germline V gene data show CDR1 as SGHRS and CDR2 as YFSETQ. Germline trimming cut 0 bases from V and 3 bases from J; bases unmatched to any gene: 11. The CDR3 DNA is TGCGCCAGCAGCTTGGGAACAGGGGTGCTTGAGGAAGAGACCCAGTACTTC. This translates into CASSLGTGVLEEETQYF.

The V call is TRBV2, the J call TRBJ1-2; D is possibly TRBD1 (5 bases). Germline V gene lookup returns CDR1 SNHLY and CDR2 FYNNEI. CDR3 size: 14 residues. V lost 7 bases, J lost 5 bases, and 17 bases lay in between. The CDR3 loop reads CASIRYKTEYGYTF. CDR3 coding DNA: TGTGCCAGCATCAGGTACAAGACAGAATATGGCTACACCTTC.

CDR3 DNA sequence: TGTGCCAGCAGTCTCACACAAGCCTACGAGCAGTACTTC. Translating gives CASSLTQAYEQYF. This sequence joins TRBV6-6 and TRBJ2-7; no clear D. CDR1 MNHNY and CDR2 SVGAGI come from the germline V gene (reference sequence). Trimming pared 5 bases from V and 2 bases from J, leaving 10 bases between. The CDR3 consists of 13 residues.

This sequence joins TRBV28 and TRBJ2-2, with 9 bases matching TRBD2. The CDR3 covers 19 residues. V shed 2 bases, J shed 1 base, and the junction held 11 bases outside the gene matches. CDR1 is MDHEN, CDR2 SYDVKM, per germline. CDR3 sequence reads: CASSLIGPSGEGNTGELFF. In DNA, the CDR3 is TGTGCCAGCAGTTTAATCGGTCCTAGCGGGGAAGGGAACACCGGGGAGCTGTTTTTT. The whole variable domain, filled in from reference TRBV28 and TRBJ2-2, reads DVKVTQSSRYLVKRTGEKVFLECVQDMDHENMFWYRQDPGLGLRLIYFSYDVKMKEKGDIPEGYSVSREKKERFSLILESASTNQTSMYLCASSLIGPSGEGNTGELFFGEGSRLTVL.

The rearrangement links TRBV5-5 to TRBJ1-1; D remains unclear. This CDR3 spans 13 amino acids. V was clipped by 0 bases and J by 3 bases, with 6 bases between them. Germline CDR1 SGHKS, CDR2 YYEKEE (reference sequence). CDR3 sequence: CASSLGEYTEAFF. CDR3 in DNA: TGTGCCAGCAGCTTGGGGGAGTACACTGAAGCTTTCTTT.

The rearrangement uses TRBV4-1 and TRBJ2-7; D not resolved. This CDR3 is built from 15 residues. Germline V CDR1 and CDR2: MGHRA, YSYEKL. Trimming pared 5 bases from V and 3 bases from J, leaving 17 bases between. This chain's CDR3 is CASSFLPGPNYEQYF. CDR3 DNA: TGCGCCAGCAGCTTTTTGCCGGGTCCTAACTACGAGCAGTACTTC.

The V call is TRBV15, the J call TRBJ1-1; D is unclear. There are 11 residues in the CDR3. Germline V lookup: CDR1 LNHNV, CDR2 YYDKDF (reference sequence). Trimming removed 7 bases at V and 5 bases at J, with 8 bases between. The CDR3 region has the DNA TGTGCCACCACCCGCGGGACTGAAGCTTTCTTT. It encodes CATTRGTEAFF.

The chain is built from TRBV7-3 and TRBJ2-5; 8 nucleotides line up with TRBD1. From germline, CDR1 is SGHTA and CDR2 FQGTGA. With V trimmed by 4 bases and J by 5 bases, 15 bases remained unmatched. The CDR3 loop spans 17 amino acids. The CDR3 reads CASSSSPPADREETQYF. DNA for the CDR3: TGTGCCAGCAGCTCCTCGCCCCCGGCGGACAGGGAGGAGACCCAGTACTTC.

This clone was picked up many times. The chain combines TRBV11-1 with TRBJ2-1; the D gene is possibly TRBD1 (6 bases). The CDR3 consists of 16 residues. The ends were cut back, 2 bases at V and 2 bases at J, with 13 bases in the middle. CDR1 and CDR2 (germline): SGHAT, FQDESV (reference sequence). The CDR3 nucleotides are TGTGCCAGCAGCTTAACAGGGAGTTCGGCCTACAATGAGCAGTTCTTC. It translates to CASSLTGSSAYNEQFF. The whole variable domain, remainder taken from reference TRBV11-1 and TRBJ2-1, is EAEVAQSPRYKITEKSQAVAFWCDPISGHATLYWYRQILGQGPELLVQFQDESVVDDSQLPKDRFSAERLKGVDSTLKIQPAELGDSAMYLCASSLTGSSAYNEQFFGPGTRLTVL.

The chain carries TRBV2 and TRBJ1-1; D not resolved. The CDR3 covers 13 residues. CDR1 SNHLY and CDR2 FYNNEI come from the germline V gene. The ends were cut back, 5 bases at V and 2 bases at J, with 9 bases in the middle. CDR3 loop: CASSRTFNTEAFF. CDR3 in DNA: TGTGCCAGCAGTAGGACCTTTAACACTGAAGCTTTCTTT.

The chain is built from TRBV5-4 and TRBJ2-1; 8 nucleotides agree with TRBD2. CDR1 is SGHNT and CDR2 is YYREEE in the germline V gene (reference sequence). The CDR3 is made up of 13 amino acids. Trimming removed 9 bases from V and 3 bases from J; junction bases left unmatched: 5. CDR3 amino acids: CAMGLVNYNEQFF. The CDR3, as DNA: TGTGCCATGGGACTAGTCAACTACAATGAGCAGTTCTTC.

The CDR3 nucleotides read TGTGCCAGCAGCTTGGAGCGGGACAGTTACACCGGGGAGCTGTTTTTT. Protein product: CASSLERDSYTGELFF. The V call is TRBV7-9, the J call TRBJ2-2; D is possibly TRBD1 or TRBD2 (7 bases each). Germline V gene sequence: CDR1 SEHNR, CDR2 FQNEAQ (reference sequence). This CDR3 is 16 amino acids long. Trimming stripped 3 bases from V and 3 bases from J, with 14 bases between.

Remarks on this clone: At one end the junction does not follow the germline gene, possibly because of a read error. The chain links TRBV7-9 to TRBJ1-2; 7 bases agree with TRBD1. Germline loops: CDR1 SEHNR, CDR2 FQNEAQ (reference sequence). There are 15 residues in the CDR3. DNA of the CDR3: TGTGCCAGCAGCTCGCCTACTAGGGGACAGAGCGCGGGGGACTTC. Translation: CASSSPTRGQSAGDF.

This chain links TRBV19 with TRBJ2-3; D unresolved. V lost 7 bases, J lost 0 bases, and 14 bases lay in between. CDR1 is LNHDA and CDR2 is SQIVND in the germline V gene (reference sequence). The CDR3 covers 15 residues. DNA of the CDR3: TGTGCCAGTAAAGGGTCCCCCGGCAGCACAGATACGCAGTATTTT. This codes for CASKGSPGSTDTQYF.

The V and J genes are TRBV10-1 and TRBJ2-1; 10 positions agree with TRBD2. This CDR3 spans 16 amino acids. The V segment lost 2 bases and the J segment 10 bases; nucleotides outside the gene matches: 11. Germline V gene sequence: CDR1 WNHNN, CDR2 SYGVQD (reference sequence). The CDR3 DNA follows: TGCGCCAGCAGTGAGAACGTCGCTAGCGGGGGAGAAGAGCAGTTCTTC. Its translation: CASSENVASGGEEQFF.

This clone was seen once. CDR3 region: CASSLSLDKHSYEQYF. The CDR3 bases are TGTGCCAGCAGTTTATCACTGGACAAACACTCCTACGAGCAGTACTTC. The chain is built from TRBV27 and TRBJ2-7, with D perhaps matching TRBD1 (5 bases). The CDR3 has 16 residues. Germline V CDR1 and CDR2: MNHEY, SMNVEV (reference sequence). Trimming pared 0 bases from V and 0 bases from J, leaving 12 bases between.

The chain links TRBV5-4 to TRBJ2-7, with 7 bases identical to TRBD1. The CDR3 covers 12 residues. Looked up from germline, CDR1 is SGHNT and CDR2 is YYREEE (reference sequence). Losses at the gene ends were 0 bases for V and 11 bases for J; bases not matched to a gene: 5. CDR3 sequence: CASSLGQGEEYF. The CDR3 DNA follows: TGTGCCAGCAGCTTGGGACAGGGTGAAGAGTACTTC.

In regard to this clone: A read error is possible here, since a much larger clone lies one base away. This specimen includes other DNA sequences encoding the same CDR3. V is TRBV7-6 and J is TRBJ2-7, with a tentative D call TRBD2 (6 bases). V shed 3 bases and J shed 0 bases, with 6 bases lying between them. The germline V gene has CDR1 SGHVS and CDR2 FNYEAQ. The CDR3 runs 13 residues. Here the CDR3 reads CASSFGSSYEQYF. The CDR3, as DNA: TGTGCCAGCAGCTTCGGGAGCTCCTACGAGCAGTACTTC. Together with reference TRBV7-6 and TRBJ2-7, the CDR3 gives the full variable domain: GAGVSQSPRYKVTKRGQDVALRCDPISGHVSLYWYRQALGQGPEFLTYFNYEAQQDKSGLPNDRFSAERPEGSISTLTIQRTEQRDSAMYRCASSFGSSYEQYFGPGTRLTVT.

The V and J genes are TRBV27 and TRBJ1-1; 7 positions agree with TRBD1. This CDR3 region has 14 residues. Germline CDR1 reads MNHEY; CDR2 reads SMNVEV (reference sequence). The J segment lost 3 bases and the V segment lost 8 bases, leaving 9 bases of the junction unmatched. The CDR3 spells CASGHPTGYTEAFF. CDR3 DNA: TGTGCCAGCGGACATCCGACAGGGTACACTGAAGCTTTCTTT.

This chain's CDR3 is CASSELRGEAFF. The CDR3 DNA follows: TGTGCCAGCAGTGAATTAAGGGGTGAAGCTTTCTTT. The chain recombines TRBV25-1 with TRBJ1-1; TRBD1 is a possible D gene (5 bases). The CDR3 loop spans 12 amino acids. Germline V gives CDR1 MGHDK, CDR2 SYGVNS. Trimming took 1 base from V and 7 from J, leaving 7 bases between them.